This T cell receptor beta chain is from a study of regulatory dendritic cells for organ transplantation. Profiled with immunoSEQ multiplex PCR; TCRdb holds only in-frame clones, not every one. The top ten clones hold roughly 2.4% of a sample with 25,000 to 30,000 clones, 75% to 80% of them seen once. Naive CD45RA+ and memory CD45RO+ CD4+ or CD8+ T cells were FACS-sorted. Per germline, CDR1 WNHNN and CDR2 SYGVQD (reference sequence). J gave up 5 bases and V 4 bases, and 2 bases lay outside the gene matches. The CDR3 spans 15 residues. This clonotype was sampled from a human donor in good health. The material sequenced was memory CD4+ T cells from blood. Noted subset: CD45RO+ memory T cells. The chain has TRBV10-1 and TRBJ2-2, with 12 bases lining up with TRBD2. CDR3 loop: CASSAGLAGTGELFF. The CDR3 bases are TGCGCCAGCAGTGCTGGACTAGCGGGGACCGGGGAGCTGTTTTTT.